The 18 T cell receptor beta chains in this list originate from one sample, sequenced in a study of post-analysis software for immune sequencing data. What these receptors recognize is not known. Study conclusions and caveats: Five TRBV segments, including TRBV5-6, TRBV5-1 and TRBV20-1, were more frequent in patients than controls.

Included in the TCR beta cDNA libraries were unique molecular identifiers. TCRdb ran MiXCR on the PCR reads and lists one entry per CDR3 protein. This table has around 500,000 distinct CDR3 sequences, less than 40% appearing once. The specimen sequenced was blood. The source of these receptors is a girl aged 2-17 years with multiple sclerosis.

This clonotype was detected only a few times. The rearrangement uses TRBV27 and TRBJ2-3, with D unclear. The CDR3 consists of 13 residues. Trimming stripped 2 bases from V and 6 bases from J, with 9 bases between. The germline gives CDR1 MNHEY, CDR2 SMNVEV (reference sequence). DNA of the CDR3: TGTGCCAGCAGTTTAATATTCACGGATACGCAGTATTTT. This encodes CASSLIFTDTQYF.

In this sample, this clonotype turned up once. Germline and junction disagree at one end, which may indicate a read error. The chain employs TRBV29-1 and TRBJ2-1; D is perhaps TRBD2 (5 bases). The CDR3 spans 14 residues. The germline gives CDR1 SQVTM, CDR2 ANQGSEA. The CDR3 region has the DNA TGCAGCGTTGACACCGGGGTAATCAGCAATGAGCGGTTCTTC. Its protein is CSVDTGVISNERFF.

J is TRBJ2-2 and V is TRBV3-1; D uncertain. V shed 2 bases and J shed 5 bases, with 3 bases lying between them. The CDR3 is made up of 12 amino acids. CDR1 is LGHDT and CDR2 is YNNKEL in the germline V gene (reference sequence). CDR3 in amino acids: CASSQFTGELFF. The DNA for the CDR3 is TGTGCCAGCAGCCAATTTACCGGGGAGCTGTTTTTT.

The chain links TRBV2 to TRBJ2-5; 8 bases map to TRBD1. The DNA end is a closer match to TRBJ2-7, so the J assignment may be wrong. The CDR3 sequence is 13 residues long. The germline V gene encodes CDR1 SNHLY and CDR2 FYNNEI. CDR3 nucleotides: TGTGCCAACCAGGACAGGGACGGCTACGAGCAGTACTTC. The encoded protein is CANQDRDGYEQYF.

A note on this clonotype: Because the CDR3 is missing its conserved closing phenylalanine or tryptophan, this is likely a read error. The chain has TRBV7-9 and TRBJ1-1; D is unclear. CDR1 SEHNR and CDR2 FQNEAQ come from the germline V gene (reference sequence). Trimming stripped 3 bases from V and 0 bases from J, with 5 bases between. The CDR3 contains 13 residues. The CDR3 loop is CASSFSMNTEAFV. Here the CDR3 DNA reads TGTGCCAGCAGCTTTTCAATGAACACTGAAGCTTTCGTT.

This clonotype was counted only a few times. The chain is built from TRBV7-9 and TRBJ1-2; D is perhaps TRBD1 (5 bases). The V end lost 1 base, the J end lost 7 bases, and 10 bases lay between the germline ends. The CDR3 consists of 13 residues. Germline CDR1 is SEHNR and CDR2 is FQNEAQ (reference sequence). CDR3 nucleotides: TGTGCCAGCAGCTTAGATGGGGGAATTGGCTACACCTTC. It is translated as CASSLDGGIGYTF.

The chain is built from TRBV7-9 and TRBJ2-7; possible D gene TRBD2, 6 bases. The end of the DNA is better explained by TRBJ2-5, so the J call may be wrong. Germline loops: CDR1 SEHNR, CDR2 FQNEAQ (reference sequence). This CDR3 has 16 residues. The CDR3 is CASSFFAGWGVETQYF. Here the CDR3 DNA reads TGTGCCAGCAGCTTCTTCGCCGGGTGGGGGGTGGAGACCCAGTACTTC.

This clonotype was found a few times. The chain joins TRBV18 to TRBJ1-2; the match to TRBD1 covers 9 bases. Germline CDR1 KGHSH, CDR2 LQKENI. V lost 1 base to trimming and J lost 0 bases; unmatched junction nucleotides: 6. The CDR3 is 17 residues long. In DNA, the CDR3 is TGTGCCAGCTCACCACGGCGGACAGGGGTGTCTAACTATGGCTACACCTTC. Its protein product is CASSPRRTGVSNYGYTF. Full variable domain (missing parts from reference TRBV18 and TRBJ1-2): NAGVMQNPRHLVRRRGQEARLRCSPMKGHSHVYWYRQLPEEGLKFMVYLQKENIIDESGMPKERFSAEFPKEGPSILRIQQVVRGDSAAYFCASSPRRTGVSNYGYTFGSGTRLTVV.

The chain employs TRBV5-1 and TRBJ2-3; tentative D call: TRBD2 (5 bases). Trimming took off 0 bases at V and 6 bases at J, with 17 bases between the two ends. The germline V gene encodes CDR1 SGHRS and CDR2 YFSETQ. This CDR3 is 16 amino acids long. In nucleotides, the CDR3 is TGCGCCAGCAGCTTGGGCGGACGGACTCGCTGGGATACGCAGTATTTT. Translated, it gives CASSLGGRTRWDTQYF.

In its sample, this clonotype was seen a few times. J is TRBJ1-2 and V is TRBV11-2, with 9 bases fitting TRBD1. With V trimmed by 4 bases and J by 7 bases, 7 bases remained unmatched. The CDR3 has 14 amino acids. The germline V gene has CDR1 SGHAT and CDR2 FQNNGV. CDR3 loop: CASSSVQGALGYTF. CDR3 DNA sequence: TGTGCCAGCAGCTCCGTACAGGGGGCGCTTGGCTACACCTTC.

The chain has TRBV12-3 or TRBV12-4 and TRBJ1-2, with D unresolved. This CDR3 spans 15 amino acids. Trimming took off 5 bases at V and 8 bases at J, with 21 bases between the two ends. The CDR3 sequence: CASSPSTVGRWGYTF. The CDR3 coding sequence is TGTGCCAGCAGTCCATCCACGGTCGGCAGGTGGGGCTACACCTTC.

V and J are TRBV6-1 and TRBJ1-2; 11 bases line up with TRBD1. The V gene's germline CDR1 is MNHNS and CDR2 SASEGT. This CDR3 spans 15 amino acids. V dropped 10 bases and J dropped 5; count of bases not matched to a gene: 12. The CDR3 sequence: CATRSGTGGLYGYTF. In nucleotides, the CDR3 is TGTGCCACGCGCTCTGGGACAGGGGGTTTGTATGGCTACACCTTC.

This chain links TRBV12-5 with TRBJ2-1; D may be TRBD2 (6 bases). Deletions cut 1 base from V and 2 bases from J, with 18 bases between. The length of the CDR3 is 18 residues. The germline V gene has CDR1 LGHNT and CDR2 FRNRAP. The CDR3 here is CASGLALGRGKAYNEQFF. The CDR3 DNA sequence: TGTGCTAGTGGTTTGGCCCTCGGGCGGGGCAAGGCCTACAATGAGCAGTTCTTC.

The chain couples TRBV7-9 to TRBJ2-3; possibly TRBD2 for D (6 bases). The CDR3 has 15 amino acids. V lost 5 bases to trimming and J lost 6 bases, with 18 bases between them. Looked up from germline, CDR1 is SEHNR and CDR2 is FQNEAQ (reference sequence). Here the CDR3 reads CASSQSGTAKDTQYF. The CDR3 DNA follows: TGTGCCAGCAGCCAATCCGGGACTGCGAAGGATACGCAGTATTTT.

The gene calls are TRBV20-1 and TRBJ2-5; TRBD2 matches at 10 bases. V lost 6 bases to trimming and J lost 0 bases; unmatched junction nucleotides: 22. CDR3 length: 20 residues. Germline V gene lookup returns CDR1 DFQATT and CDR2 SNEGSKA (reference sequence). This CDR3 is CSATTSGDGLTYGYQETQYF. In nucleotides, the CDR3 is TGCAGTGCCACTACTAGCGGGGACGGGTTAACTTACGGGTACCAAGAGACCCAGTACTTC.

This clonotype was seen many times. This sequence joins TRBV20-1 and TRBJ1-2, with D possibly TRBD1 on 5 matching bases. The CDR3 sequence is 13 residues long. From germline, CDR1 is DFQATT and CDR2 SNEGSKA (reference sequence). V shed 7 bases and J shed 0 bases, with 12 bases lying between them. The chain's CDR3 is CSVRDATNYGYTF. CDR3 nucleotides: TGCAGTGTCCGGGACGCAACTAACTATGGCTACACCTTC.

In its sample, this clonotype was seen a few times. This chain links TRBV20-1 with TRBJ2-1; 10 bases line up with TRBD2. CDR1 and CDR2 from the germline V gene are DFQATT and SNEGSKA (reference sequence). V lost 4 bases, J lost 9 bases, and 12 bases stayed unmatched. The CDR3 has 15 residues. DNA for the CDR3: TGCAGTGCTATTAGACTAGCGGGTTCTTTCACTGAGCAGTTCTTC. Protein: CSAIRLAGSFTEQFF.

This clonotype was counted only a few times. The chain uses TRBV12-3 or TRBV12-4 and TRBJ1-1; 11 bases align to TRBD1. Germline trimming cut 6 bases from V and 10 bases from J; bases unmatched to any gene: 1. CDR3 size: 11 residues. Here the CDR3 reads CASRDRGRAFF. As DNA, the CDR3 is TGTGCCAGCAGGGACAGGGGGCGAGCTTTCTTT.